Listed below are T cell receptor beta chains from one sample, sequenced in a study of graft-versus-host responses after intestinal transplantation. Libraries were prepared by immunoSEQ multiplex PCR; TCRdb keeps only in-frame clonotypes and omits some of them. The repertoire holds about 88,000 clones, with 85% to 90% as singletons. No antigen is known for these receptors. The sample consisted of unstimulated CD4+ T cells sorted from spleen or lymph node cells, taken before intestinal transplant. Every receptor here comes from a human donor who received an intestinal transplant. The CDR3 runs from the conserved cysteine through the conserved F or W. D genes are given only for firm matches. A clone size is listed for some rows: how often the clone was seen (once, few, many), or a class if it is expanded.

CDR3 protein	CDR3 DNA	D gene	V gene	J gene	clone size
CASSKPGTPLDEQFF	TGCGCCAGCAGCAAGCCCGGGACTCCCTTGGATGAGCAGTTCTTC	-	TRBV5-1	TRBJ2-1	-
CASRGRGAYEQYF	TGTGCCAGCCGGGGGAGGGGCGCCTACGAGCAGTACTTC	TRBD2	TRBV6-6	TRBJ2-7	few
CASSLLSYGYTF	TGCGCCAGCAGCTTGCTCAGCTATGGCTACACCTTC	-	TRBV5-1	TRBJ1-2	-
CASSLQQGGTEAFF	TGCGCCAGCAGCTTGCAACAGGGTGGCACTGAAGCTTTCTTT	-	TRBV5-1	TRBJ1-1	-
CASSPGGGQGITGNTIYF	TGTGCCAGCAGCCCAGGGGGGGGACAGGGGATTACTGGAAACACCATATATTTT	TRBD1	TRBV9	TRBJ1-3	-
CASSELWQGGEKLFF	TGTGCCAGCAGTGAATTGTGGCAGGGGGGTGAAAAACTGTTTTTT	TRBD1	TRBV6-1	TRBJ1-4	-
CASMGTAETQYF	TGTGCCAGCATGGGGACAGCAGAGACCCAGTACTTC	TRBD1	TRBV2	TRBJ2-5	-
CASSQDSAYRGGTYEQYF	TGTGCCAGCAGCCAAGATTCGGCTTACCGGGGGGGGACCTACGAGCAGTACTTC	TRBD2	TRBV4-2	TRBJ2-7	-
CASSEGQGKGRYTEAFF	TGTGCCAGCAGCGAGGGACAGGGGAAGGGGAGATACACTGAAGCTTTCTTT	TRBD1	TRBV11-1	TRBJ1-1	-
CASSSQGKFSGANVLTF	TGTGCCAGTAGTTCCCAGGGCAAGTTCTCTGGGGCCAACGTCCTGACTTTC	-	TRBV19	TRBJ2-6	-
CASSVWGGRGETQYF	TGTGCCAGCAGCGTATGGGGGGGGCGCGGAGAGACCCAGTACTTC	-	TRBV9	TRBJ2-5	-
CASSYTARGTYNEQFF	TGTGCCAGCAGTTATACCGCCAGGGGGACTTACAATGAGCAGTTCTTC	-	TRBV6-5	TRBJ2-1	-
CASSLSLSSYNEQFF	TGTGCCAGCAGCTTGAGTCTTAGCTCCTACAATGAGCAGTTCTTC	-	TRBV11-3	TRBJ2-1	-
CASSQLGGGPYNEQFF	TGTGCCAGCAGCCAACTCGGGGGGGGCCCCTACAATGAGCAGTTCTTC	TRBD2	TRBV4-2	TRBJ2-1	-
CASSLQGNYGYTF	TGTGCCAGCAGTTTACAGGGGAACTATGGCTACACCTTC	-	TRBV27	TRBJ1-2	-
CASSPAEQGQYEQYF	TGCGCCAGCAGCCCGGCGGAACAGGGACAGTACGAGCAGTACTTC	TRBD1	TRBV5-1	TRBJ2-7	-
CASSPSQRRWMNTEAFF	TGTGCCAGCTCTCCTTCTCAGCGCCGGTGGATGAACACTGAAGCTTTCTTT	-	TRBV18	TRBJ1-1	-
CAAGGGEYSNQPQHF	TGTGCCGCGGGAGGCGGGGAATATAGCAATCAGCCCCAGCATTTT	-	TRBV10-3	TRBJ1-5	-
CASSVSGGGQETQYF	TGTGCCAGCAGCGTTAGCGGGGGGGGCCAAGAGACCCAGTACTTC	TRBD2	TRBV9	TRBJ2-5	-
CASSDREDYEKLFF	TGCGCCAGCAGTGATAGGGAGGACTATGAAAAACTGTTTTTT	-	TRBV10-2	TRBJ1-4	-
CASSAGHYSGSPLHF	TGTGCCAGCAGTGCCGGTCATTATAGCGGTTCACCCCTCCACTTT	-	TRBV6-1	TRBJ1-6	few
CSVGQGPPNQPQHF	TGCAGCGTTGGACAGGGCCCACCCAATCAGCCCCAGCATTTT	TRBD1	TRBV29-1	TRBJ1-5	-
CASSLSAGGPGDTQYF	TGTGCCAGCAGTTTATCAGCGGGGGGGCCGGGGGATACGCAGTATTTT	TRBD2	TRBV27	TRBJ2-3	-
CASRLQQGFGPQHF	TGTGCCAGCAGACTCCAGCAGGGGTTTGGGCCCCAGCATTTT	-	TRBV16	TRBJ1-5	-
CASTLETFPYEQYF	TGTGCCAGCACCCTTGAGACTTTTCCCTACGAGCAGTACTTC	-	TRBV7-9	TRBJ2-7	-
CASSLEGLSRGNYGYTF	TGTGCCAGCAGCTTGGAAGGGTTGAGTAGGGGAAACTATGGCTACACCTTC	-	TRBV5-6	TRBJ1-2	few
CASSNSTGARGPRQPQHF	TGTGCCAGCAGCAATTCGACAGGGGCGCGGGGTCCTCGTCAGCCCCAGCATTTT	TRBD1	TRBV5-6	TRBJ1-5	few
CASSLVLGSEQYF	TGCGCCAGCAGCTTGGTTCTGGGGAGTGAGCAGTACTTC	-	TRBV5-1	TRBJ2-7	-
CASSQTGERETQYF	TGTGCCAGCAGCCAGACAGGGGAACGAGAGACCCAGTACTTC	TRBD1	TRBV9	TRBJ2-5	once
CAISTTLGGLWGEQYF	TGTGCCATCAGTACTACTCTTGGGGGCCTCTGGGGCGAGCAGTACTTC	-	TRBV10-3	TRBJ2-7	once
CASSFLGLSYNEQFF	TGCGCCAGCAGCTTTTTGGGACTATCTTACAATGAGCAGTTCTTC	TRBD2	TRBV5-1	TRBJ2-1	-
CASSLRGRGDEQYF	TGTGCCAGCTCACTGCGGGGTCGGGGGGACGAGCAGTACTTC	TRBD2	TRBV18	TRBJ2-7	-
CASSPEGGLNTEAFF	TGTGCCAGCTCACCCGAGGGGGGGCTGAACACTGAAGCTTTCTTT	-	TRBV18	TRBJ1-1	-
CAISVTDYGYTF	TGTGCCATCAGTGTGACAGACTATGGCTACACCTTC	-	TRBV10-3	TRBJ1-2	-
CASSEGGLAHNEQFF	TGTGCCAGCAGCGAGGGCGGACTAGCCCACAATGAGCAGTTCTTC	TRBD2	TRBV7-3	TRBJ2-1	-
CASSAGDRYTDTQYF	TGTGCCAGCAGTGCCGGGGACAGATACACAGATACGCAGTATTTT	TRBD1	TRBV25-1	TRBJ2-3	-